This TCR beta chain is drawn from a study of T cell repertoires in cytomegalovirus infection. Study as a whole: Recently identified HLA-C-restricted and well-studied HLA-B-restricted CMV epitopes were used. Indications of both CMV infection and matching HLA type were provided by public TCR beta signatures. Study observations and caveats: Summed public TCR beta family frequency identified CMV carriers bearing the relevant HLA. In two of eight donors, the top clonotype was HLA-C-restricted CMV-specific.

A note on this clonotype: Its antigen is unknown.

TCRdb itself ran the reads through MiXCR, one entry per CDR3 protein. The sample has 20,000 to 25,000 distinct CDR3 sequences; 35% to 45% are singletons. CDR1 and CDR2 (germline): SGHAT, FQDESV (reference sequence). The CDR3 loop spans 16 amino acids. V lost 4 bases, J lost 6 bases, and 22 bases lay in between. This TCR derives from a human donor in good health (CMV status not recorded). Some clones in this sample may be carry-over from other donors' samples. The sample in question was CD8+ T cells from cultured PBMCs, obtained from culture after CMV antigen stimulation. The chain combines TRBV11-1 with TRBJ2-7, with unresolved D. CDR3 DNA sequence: TGTGCCAGCAGCTATAGCTGGGAATCCGAGAACGGCGAGCAGTACTTC. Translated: CASSYSWESENGEQYF.